This TCR beta chain appears in the sequencing data of a study of T cells after somatic rescue of genetic block. Germline-derived CDR1 and CDR2 are ENHRY and SYGVKD. V lost 5 bases to trimming and J lost 4 bases, with 11 bases between them. The CDR3 covers 13 residues. This clone was seen just once. Only in-frame clones appear in the TCRdb table, and some are missing; sequencing was by immunoSEQ multiplex PCR. This sample has 55,000 or so clones, with 96% found just once. What was sequenced was peripheral blood mononuclear cells (PBMCs). The clonotype originates from a child less than two years old. This chain connects TRBV10-3 to TRBJ1-1; D is undetermined. CDR3 loop: CAISPLAVTEAFF. CDR3 bases: TGTGCCATCAGTCCCCTAGCGGTCACTGAAGCTTTCTTT.